The 10 T cell receptor beta chains presented below share a single source sample, sequenced in a study of T cells in Graves' hyperthyroidism and ophthalmopathy. Regions amplified from RNA transcripts were the TCR beta CDR3 regions. First-round RT-PCR with HTBI primers amplified the TCR CDR3 region. One entry per CDR3 protein results from TCRdb running MiXCR on the multiplex PCR reads. The sample has over 500,000 distinct CDR3 sequences; roughly a sixth are singletons. Sequencing was performed on blood. These receptors originate from a woman aged 25 to 39 with Graves' ophthalmopathy.

This clonotype came up many times. This chain joins TRBV7-2 and TRBJ1-1; 9 nucleotides line up with TRBD1. The CDR3 covers 18 residues. Trimming at V came to 1 base and at J to 4 bases, leaving 13 bases not matched to a gene. Germline CDR1 reads SGHTA; CDR2 reads FQGNSA. The CDR3, as DNA: TGTGCCAGCAGCTTAGTTGGAACAGGGGGCGTAAAGGGCACTGAAGCTTTCTTT. Protein: CASSLVGTGGVKGTEAFF.

In this sample, this clonotype turned up many times. CDR3 nucleotides: TGCGCCAGCACCCTATCCCCCGGGGCCTACGAGCAGTACTTC. Its protein product is CASTLSPGAYEQYF. This chain links TRBV5-1 with TRBJ2-7, with D perhaps TRBD2 (5 bases). Deletions cut 6 bases from V and 2 bases from J, with 15 bases between. The CDR3 has 14 amino acids. Germline-derived CDR1 and CDR2 are SGHRS and YFSETQ.

V and J are TRBV7-9 and TRBJ1-1, with D uncertain. CDR1 and CDR2 from the germline V gene are SEHNR and FQNEAQ (reference sequence). The ends were cut back, 5 bases at V and 3 bases at J, with 10 bases in the middle. The CDR3 is made up of 13 amino acids. The DNA of the CDR3 is TGTGCCAGCAGCCCAGAGAGCCACACTGAAGCTTTCTTT. Its translation is CASSPESHTEAFF. Using reference TRBV7-9 and TRBJ1-1 for the parts outside the CDR3, the full variable domain is DTGVSQNPRHKITKRGQNVTFRCDPISEHNRLYWYRQTLGQGPEFLTYFQNEAQLEKSRLLSDRFSAERPKGSFSTLEIQRTEQGDSAMYLCASSPESHTEAFFGQGTRLTVV.

This clonotype has a count of ten or more. The CDR3, as DNA: TGTGCCAGCAGTCGACAGGGGACGACTGAAGCTTTCTTT. Its translation is CASSRQGTTEAFF. The V call is TRBV6-1, the J call TRBJ1-1, with 8 nucleotides matching TRBD1. Germline assignment: CDR1 MNHNS and CDR2 SASEGT. This CDR3 spans 13 amino acids. The V segment lost 5 bases and the J segment 5 bases; nucleotides outside the gene matches: 4.

This clonotype was seen a few times. This chain joins TRBV4-1 and TRBJ1-2; D call uncertain. Germline CDR1 reads MGHRA; CDR2 reads YSYEKL. The CDR3 has 15 amino acids. Trimming shortened V by 1 base and J by 4 bases, and 13 bases separated the two germline ends. CDR3 region: CASSQVAQTFYGYTF. The DNA of the CDR3 is TGCGCCAGCAGCCAAGTTGCCCAGACCTTCTATGGCTACACCTTC.

The chain couples TRBV7-2 to TRBJ2-2, with a tentative D call TRBD1 (6 bases). Germline CDR1 and CDR2: SGHTA and FQGNSA. The CDR3 sequence is 16 residues long. The ends were cut back, 3 bases at V and 4 bases at J, with 15 bases in the middle. CDR3 protein: CASSFLGAGGTGELFF. CDR3 DNA sequence: TGTGCCAGCAGCTTCTTGGGGGCTGGGGGCACCGGGGAGCTGTTTTTT.

This clonotype was detected ten times or more. This chain joins TRBV28 and TRBJ2-2; possibly TRBD1 for D (5 bases). This CDR3 spans 14 amino acids. V gave up 5 bases and J gave up 1 base, with 8 bases separating them. In germline, CDR1 is MDHEN, CDR2 SYDVKM. CDR3 DNA: TGTGCCAGCAGTCCCGACAGGAACACCGGGGAGCTGTTTTTT. This translates into CASSPDRNTGELFF.

This clonotype was recorded at least ten times. The rearrangement uses TRBV7-9 and TRBJ1-1; D gene unclear. The germline V gene encodes CDR1 SEHNR and CDR2 FQNEAQ (reference sequence). V shed 1 base and J shed 0 bases, with 6 bases lying between them. The CDR3 is 14 residues long. The CDR3 sequence is CASSLGFLNTEAFF. DNA for the CDR3: TGTGCCAGCAGCTTAGGGTTCCTGAACACTGAAGCTTTCTTT.

This clonotype was recorded many times. The V and J genes are TRBV27 and TRBJ2-7; no definite D call. Looked up from germline, CDR1 is MNHEY and CDR2 is SMNVEV (reference sequence). Trimming shortened V by 5 bases and J by 1 base, and 12 bases separated the two germline ends. There are 14 residues in the CDR3. The CDR3 bases are TGTGCCAGCAGTCTCACGACTTTATCCTACGAGCAGTACTTC. This encodes CASSLTTLSYEQYF.

This clonotype was seen only a few times. The genes are TRBV27 and TRBJ1-2, with 7 bases identical to TRBD1. Germline lookup yields CDR1 MNHEY and CDR2 SMNVEV (reference sequence). The CDR3 is made up of 14 amino acids. V shed 6 bases, J shed 0 bases, and the junction held 4 bases outside the gene matches. CDR3 region: CASSQTGANYGYTF. The DNA for the CDR3 is TGTGCCAGCAGCCAAACAGGGGCTAACTATGGCTACACCTTC.